Listed below are T cell receptor beta chains from one sample, sequenced in a study of radiotherapy plus CTLA-4 blockade in lung cancer. The assay was immunoSEQ multiplex PCR, and TCRdb's table has in-frame clones only and misses some. The table lists 40,000 or so clones, about 63% of them singletons. Sequencing used peripheral blood, obtained from a patient treated with radiotherapy plus ipilimumab. The source of these receptors is a human donor with non-small cell lung cancer who had a partial response to radiotherapy plus ipilimumab. Both conserved end residues are part of each CDR3.

j_call	v_call	cdr3_aa
TRBJ2-7	TRBV7-9	CASSPPSYEQYF
TRBJ2-3	TRBV7-9	CASSPRGPDTQYF
TRBJ1-6	TRBV6-6	CASRHARTGLNSPLHF
TRBJ2-5	TRBV6-1	CASRTGPGQETQYF
TRBJ1-5	TRBV6-1	CASDWGDGNQPQHF
TRBJ2-1	TRBV25-1	CASSRTGRYNEQFF
TRBJ1-2	TRBV28	CASSSGQLSYGYTF
TRBJ1-4	TRBV7-9	CASTSGSDRGEKLFF
TRBJ1-3	TRBV7-9	CASSFSSTDSGNTIYF
.	TRBV19	CAAKTGTAPEQYF
TRBJ1-4	TRBV18	CASSPQGKTNEKLFF
TRBJ2-1	TRBV19	CASSTTSGSYNEQFF
TRBJ2-1	TRBV7-3	CASSLTGGTQFF
.	TRBV7-9	CASSSTVSEQYF
TRBJ2-5	TRBV2	CATTSGLAGGGETQYF
TRBJ2-3	TRBV28	CASGRGGDTQYF
TRBJ1-2	TRBV2	CASSSLPWWNAF
TRBJ2-3	TRBV2	CASSMTGVGTDTQYF
TRBJ2-1	TRBV19	CASSGGTTSGRISSYNEQFF
TRBJ1-2	TRBV5-6	CASSQQGARGYTF
TRBJ2-5	TRBV18	CASSIQGGGTQYF
TRBJ2-7	TRBV6-5	CASRPRDRGGYEQYF
TRBJ1-5	TRBV7-8	CASSLGGGTGTNQPQHF
TRBJ1-6	TRBV27	CASSLEGVRGFSPLHF
TRBJ1-1	TRBV20-1	CSAPKGGEAFF
TRBJ1-2	TRBV29-1	CSVTGGGGQDDYGYTF
TRBJ2-5	TRBV6-5	CASSATSGTYQYF
TRBJ2-7	TRBV13	CASSPTGGVSYEQYF
TRBJ2-2	TRBV7-3	CASSLTGRGRTGELFF
TRBJ2-7	TRBV5-4	CASSLGTGAAYEQYF
TRBJ2-3	TRBV19	CASSGRLTGGHRDTQYF
TRBJ1-2	TRBV10-3	CAITRQGVGYGYTF
.	TRBV5-1	CASSTGLADEQYF
TRBJ1-2	TRBV11-1	CASSLGTGGAVYGYTF
TRBJ1-3	TRBV7-9	CASSAGGSSGNTIYF
TRBJ2-1	TRBV7-2	CASSLAVGQGNFEQFF
TRBJ2-7	TRBV7-2	CASSLIRQGGRNPYEQYF
TRBJ2-7	TRBV2	CASSYTDEQYF
TRBJ2-1	TRBV30	CAWLQVNEQFF
TRBJ2-7	TRBV4-3	CASSIFSSYEQYF
TRBJ1-2	TRBV7-8	CASSLSGDRSYGYTF